This is a list of T cell receptor beta chains from one sample in a study of shared clonotypes between healthy human individuals. Produced via immunoSEQ multiplex PCR; TCRdb's table is partial and in-frame only. This table holds about 1.5 million clones, 98% found once. Material: naive CD4+ T cells sorted from blood. Receptors originate from a man aged 30-40 years in good health. CDR3s include the opening cysteine and the closing phenylalanine or tryptophan. Fields, in order: V gene, D gene, J gene, clone size, CDR3 protein, CDR3 DNA. A D gene is named only where the DNA matches it firmly. Clone size appears in some rows only: once, few, many, or a class for an expanded clone.

TRBV28	TRBD2	TRBJ2-7	-	CASSRGGGDSYEQYF	TGTGCCAGCTCCCGGGGGGGCGGAGACTCCTACGAGCAGTACTTC
TRBV29-1	-	TRBJ2-7	-	CSTQGVRAHEQYF	TGCAGCACTCAAGGGGTCAGAGCACACGAGCAGTACTTC
TRBV18	-	TRBJ1-1	-	CASSRQERTEAFF	TGTGCCAGCTCTCGGCAGGAGCGCACTGAAGCTTTCTTT
TRBV6-5	-	TRBJ1-2	-	CASSYSLIRQEYGYTF	TGTGCCAGCAGTTACTCCCTTATTCGACAGGAATATGGCTACACCTTC
TRBV10-3	TRBD1	TRBJ2-1	once	CAISDPTGTGGFVSNNEQFF	TGTGCCATCAGTGACCCAACCGGGACAGGGGGATTCGTTTCTAACAATGAGCAGTTCTTC
TRBV29-1	-	TRBJ1-2	-	CSVVRGGWGYTF	TGCAGCGTTGTCAGGGGTGGTTGGGGCTACACCTTC
TRBV28	TRBD2	TRBJ2-1	once	CASRRGVSYNEQFF	TGTGCCAGCAGGCGGGGGGTCTCCTACAATGAGCAGTTCTTC
TRBV5-1	-	TRBJ2-1	-	CASSPRGADEQFF	TGCGCCAGCAGCCCACGGGGGGCGGATGAGCAGTTCTTC
TRBV7-9	-	TRBJ2-5	-	CASSTETQYF	TGTGCCAGCAGCACAGAGACCCAGTACTTC
TRBV7-3	-	TRBJ2-7	-	CASSLDSSYEQYF	TGTGCCAGCAGCCTAGATAGCTCCTACGAGCAGTACTTC
TRBV6-5	-	TRBJ2-7	-	CASSYLDSRYEQYF	TGTGCCAGCAGTTACCTGGATTCCCGCTACGAGCAGTACTTC
TRBV7-3	TRBD1	TRBJ2-1	-	CASSPQGAQYNEQFF	TGTGCCAGCAGCCCGCAGGGGGCGCAATACAATGAGCAGTTCTTC
TRBV7-6	TRBD1	TRBJ2-1	-	CASSPTTPRGASGTGPTNEQFF	TGTGCCAGCAGCCCGACAACCCCCCGCGGCGCTTCCGGGACAGGCCCGACGAATGAGCAGTTCTTC